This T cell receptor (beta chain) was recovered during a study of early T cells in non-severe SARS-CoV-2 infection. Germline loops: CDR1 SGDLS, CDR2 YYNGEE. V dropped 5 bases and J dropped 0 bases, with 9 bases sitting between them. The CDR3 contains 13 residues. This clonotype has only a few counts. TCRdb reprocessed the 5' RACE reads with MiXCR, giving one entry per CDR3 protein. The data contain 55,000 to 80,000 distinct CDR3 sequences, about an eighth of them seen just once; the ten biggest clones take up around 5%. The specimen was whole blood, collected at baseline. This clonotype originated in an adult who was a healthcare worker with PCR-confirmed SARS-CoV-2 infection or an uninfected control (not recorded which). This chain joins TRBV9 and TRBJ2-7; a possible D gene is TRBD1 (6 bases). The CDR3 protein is CASSRDNSYEQYF. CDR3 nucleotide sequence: TGTGCCAGCAGTCGGGACAACTCCTACGAGCAGTACTTC.